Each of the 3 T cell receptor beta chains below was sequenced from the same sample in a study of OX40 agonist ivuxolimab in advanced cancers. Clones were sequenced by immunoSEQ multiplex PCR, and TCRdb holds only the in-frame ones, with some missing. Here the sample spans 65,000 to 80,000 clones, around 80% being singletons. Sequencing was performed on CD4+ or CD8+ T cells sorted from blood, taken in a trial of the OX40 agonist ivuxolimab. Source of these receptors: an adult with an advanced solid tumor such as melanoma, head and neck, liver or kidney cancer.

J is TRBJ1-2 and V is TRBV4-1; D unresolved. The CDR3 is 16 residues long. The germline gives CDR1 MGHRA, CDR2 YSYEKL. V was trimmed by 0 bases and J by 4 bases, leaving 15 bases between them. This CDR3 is CASSQDLHIYFYGYTF. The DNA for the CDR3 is TGCGCCAGCAGCCAAGATCTGCATATATATTTCTATGGCTACACCTTC.

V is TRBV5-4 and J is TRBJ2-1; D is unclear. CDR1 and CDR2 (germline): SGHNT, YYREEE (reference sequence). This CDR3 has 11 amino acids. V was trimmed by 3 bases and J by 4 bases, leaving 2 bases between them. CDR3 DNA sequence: TGTGCCAGCAGCTCGTACAATGAGCAGTTCTTC. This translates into CASSSYNEQFF.

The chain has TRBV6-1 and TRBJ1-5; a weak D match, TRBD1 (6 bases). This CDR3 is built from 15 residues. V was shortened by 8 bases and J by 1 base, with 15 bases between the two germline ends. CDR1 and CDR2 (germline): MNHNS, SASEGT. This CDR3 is CASLTRGESNQPQHF. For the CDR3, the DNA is TGTGCCAGCCTAACGAGGGGGGAGAGCAATCAGCCCCAGCATTTT.